These T cell receptor beta chains were read from a single sample in a study of shared clonotypes between healthy human individuals. Method: immunoSEQ multiplex PCR; TCRdb's copy keeps in-frame clones and lacks some. The top ten clones hold about 0.34% of a sample with some 2.4 million clones, 93% of them seen once. The specimen sequenced was naive CD4+ T cells from PBMCs. These receptors came from a man in his late teens or twenties in good health. Some clones in this sample may be carry-over from other donors' samples. Each CDR3 is given with its conserved first and last residue. D genes are given only for firm matches. Size is stated for part of the rows, as once, few or many counts, or as a class when the clone is expanded.

D gene | J gene | clone size | V gene | CDR3 protein | CDR3 DNA
. | TRBJ2-7 | . | TRBV28 | CASSPPIGAYEQYF | TGTGCCAGCAGTCCCCCCATCGGGGCCTACGAGCAGTACTTC
. | TRBJ2-3 | . | TRBV2 | CASSERDTQYF | TGTGCCAGCAGTGAAAGAGATACGCAGTATTTT
. | TRBJ1-2 | once | TRBV6-6 | CASSYAAQPGYGYTF | TGTGCCAGCAGTTACGCGGCTCAACCGGGCTATGGCTACACCTTC
TRBD2 | TRBJ2-3 | . | TRBV27 | CASSPVGLAGGGDTQYF | TGTGCCAGCAGTCCCGTAGGACTAGCGGGAGGAGGGGATACGCAGTATTTT
. | TRBJ1-2 | . | TRBV19 | CASSSTIVTAHYGYTF | TGTGCCAGTAGTAGCACTATCGTCACAGCGCACTATGGCTACACCTTC
. | TRBJ2-7 | . | TRBV25-1 | CASSEFGEQYF | TGTGCCAGCAGTGAATTTGGGGAGCAGTACTTC
. | TRBJ2-1 | . | TRBV28 | CASSIQGNEQFF | TGTGCCAGCAGTATACAGGGCAATGAGCAGTTCTTC
TRBD2 | TRBJ2-1 | . | TRBV7-2 | CASSLRGGLAEAGEQFF | TGTGCCAGCAGCTTAAGGGGCGGGCTAGCGGAAGCGGGGGAGCAGTTCTTC
TRBD1 | TRBJ2-7 | . | TRBV5-4 | CASSLGTGAGPSEQYF | TGTGCCAGCAGCTTGGGGACAGGGGCAGGTCCTTCCGAGCAGTACTTC
. | TRBJ2-2 | once | TRBV5-1 | CASSLVQGRGGELFF | TGCGCCAGCAGCTTGGTGCAGGGACGCGGCGGGGAGCTGTTTTTT
TRBD1 | TRBJ1-2 | . | TRBV19 | CASSMGQERRYGYTF | TGTGCCAGTAGTATGGGACAGGAGCGACGCTATGGCTACACCTTC
. | TRBJ2-4 | . | TRBV18 | CASSPFPGSAKNIQYF | TGTGCCAGCTCACCATTTCCGGGATCAGCCAAAAACATTCAGTACTTC
. | TRBJ2-1 | . | TRBV2 | CASKQDGPNEQFF | TGTGCCAGCAAACAGGACGGCCCCAATGAGCAGTTCTTC
. | TRBJ2-5 | . | TRBV19 | CASSPGFRETQYF | TGTGCCAGTAGTCCAGGGTTCCGAGAGACCCAGTACTTC
. | TRBJ1-2 | . | TRBV30 | CACNRVNYGYTF | TGTGCCTGTAACAGGGTTAACTATGGCTACACCTTC
TRBD1 | TRBJ2-3 | . | TRBV28 | CASSSTGGWTGGGTDTQYF | TGTGCCAGCAGTTCAACCGGGGGGTGGACAGGGGGAGGCACAGATACGCAGTATTTT
. | TRBJ2-7 | . | TRBV7-2 | CASSLGSGYEQYF | TGTGCCAGCAGCTTAGGTTCAGGCTACGAGCAGTACTTC
TRBD2 | TRBJ2-1 | . | TRBV7-2 | CASSLTSGKDNEQFF | TGTGCCAGCAGCTTGACTAGCGGCAAGGACAATGAGCAGTTCTTC
. | TRBJ2-2 | . | TRBV15 | CATSRDRAGELFF | TGTGCCACCAGCAGAGATCGGGCCGGGGAGCTGTTTTTT
. | TRBJ2-4 | . | TRBV18 | CASSPLDSLAKNIQYF | TGTGCCAGCTCACCACTCGACAGTCTAGCCAAAAACATTCAGTACTTC
TRBD1 | TRBJ1-4 | . | TRBV4-1 | CASSQPGQGVGKLFF | TGCGCCAGCAGCCAACCGGGACAGGGTGTTGGAAAACTGTTTTTT
. | TRBJ1-3 | . | TRBV28 | CASILGGSGNTIYF | TGTGCCAGCATCCTCGGGGGTTCTGGAAACACCATATATTTT
TRBD2 | TRBJ2-1 | . | TRBV7-3 | CASSTTSGIPYNEQFF | TGTGCCAGCAGCACGACTAGCGGGATCCCCTACAATGAGCAGTTCTTC
TRBD1 | TRBJ1-2 | . | TRBV5-1 | CASSLGTATNYGYTF | TGCGCCAGCAGCCTAGGGACAGCTACTAACTATGGCTACACCTTC
. | TRBJ1-1 | . | TRBV5-1 | CASSLGERGTEAFF | TGCGCCAGCAGCTTGGGAGAAAGGGGGACTGAAGCTTTCTTT
. | TRBJ1-1 | . | TRBV18 | CASSPEVTGEAFF | TGTGCCAGCTCACCCGAAGTTACTGGGGAAGCTTTCTTT
TRBD1 | TRBJ1-5 | . | TRBV28 | CASISIGQGGGSNQPQHF | TGTGCCAGCATTTCCATCGGACAGGGGGGTGGTAGCAATCAGCCCCAGCATTTT
TRBD2 | TRBJ2-3 | . | TRBV5-4 | CASSRTSGREDTQYF | TGTGCCAGCAGTCGGACTAGCGGGAGGGAGGATACGCAGTATTTT
TRBD2 | TRBJ2-1 | . | TRBV5-1 | CASSFSGVAGERAYNEQFF | TGCGCCAGCAGCTTTTCTGGAGTAGCGGGAGAGAGGGCCTACAATGAGCAGTTCTTC
. | TRBJ2-5 | . | TRBV5-1 | CASSLDTYRETQYF | TGCGCCAGCAGCTTGGACACCTACCGGGAGACCCAGTACTTC
. | TRBJ2-3 | . | TRBV7-9 | CASSLAPSDGDTQYF | TGTGCCAGCAGCTTAGCGCCGAGTGATGGGGATACGCAGTATTTT
. | TRBJ2-6 | . | TRBV18 | CASSLSGANVLTF | TGTGCCAGCTCCTTATCCGGGGCCAACGTCCTGACTTTC
. | TRBJ1-2 | . | TRBV27 | CASKKGPNYGYTF | TGTGCCAGCAAGAAGGGGCCGAACTATGGCTACACCTTC
TRBD1 | TRBJ1-1 | . | TRBV5-5 | CASSSGTGKTEAFF | TGTGCCAGCAGCTCTGGGACAGGGAAGACTGAAGCTTTCTTT
. | TRBJ1-1 | . | TRBV7-9 | CASSLQGYNTEAFF | TGTGCCAGCAGCTTACAAGGATATAACACTGAAGCTTTCTTT
TRBD1 | TRBJ2-5 | . | TRBV5-1 | CASSRDSQETQYF | TGCGCCAGCAGCAGGGACAGCCAAGAGACCCAGTACTTC
TRBD2 | TRBJ2-1 | . | TRBV4-2 | CASSQDQRLAGVYEQFF | TGTGCCAGCAGCCAAGATCAACGGCTAGCGGGAGTGTATGAGCAGTTCTTC
TRBD2 | TRBJ2-3 | . | TRBV6-5 | CATGQTSQTDTQYF | TGTGCCACCGGGCAGACTAGCCAAACAGATACGCAGTATTTT
. | TRBJ2-7 | . | TRBV11-2 | CASSLIQGHYEQYF | TGTGCCAGCAGCTTAATCCAGGGGCATTACGAGCAGTACTTC
. | TRBJ2-2 | . | TRBV6-6 | CASRRRGETGELFF | TGTGCCAGCCGTAGGAGAGGGGAAACCGGGGAGCTGTTTTTT
. | TRBJ1-1 | once | TRBV11-1 | CASIDPGAGQNTEAFF | TGTGCCAGCATCGACCCGGGCGCGGGACAAAACACTGAAGCTTTCTTT
. | TRBJ2-1 | . | TRBV28 | CASRSGRKNEQFF | TGTGCCAGCCGGTCAGGACGTAAAAATGAGCAGTTCTTC
. | TRBJ1-3 | . | TRBV27 | CASRTELGGNTIYF | TGTGCCAGCAGAACGGAGCTGGGCGGAAACACCATATATTTT
. | TRBJ1-2 | . | TRBV7-8 | CASSSGPNYGYTF | TGTGCCAGCAGCTCCGGGCCTAACTATGGCTACACCTTT
TRBD2 | TRBJ2-7 | . | TRBV10-1 | CASSIAGARYEQYF | TGCGCCAGCAGCATAGCGGGAGCAAGGTACGAGCAGTACTTC
. | TRBJ1-1 | . | TRBV5-1 | CASSLPGEGTEAFF | TGCGCCAGCAGCTTACCCGGGGAGGGCACTGAAGCTTTCTTT
. | TRBJ2-3 | . | TRBV4-1 | CASSLLGIDTQYF | TGCGCCAGCAGCCTCTTGGGGATAGATACGCAGTATTTT
TRBD2 | TRBJ2-7 | . | TRBV14 | CASSPTPGLAGFSSYEQYF | TGTGCCAGCAGCCCCACCCCCGGACTAGCGGGCTTCAGCTCCTACGAGCAGTACTTC
TRBD1 | TRBJ2-1 | once | TRBV6-1 | CASSPDRAGNNEQFF | TGTGCCAGCAGTCCGGACAGGGCGGGAAACAATGAGCAGTTCTTC
TRBD1 | TRBJ1-2 | . | TRBV29-1 | CSVEWSGGGYTF | TGCAGCGTTGAATGGTCAGGGGGTGGCTACACCTTC